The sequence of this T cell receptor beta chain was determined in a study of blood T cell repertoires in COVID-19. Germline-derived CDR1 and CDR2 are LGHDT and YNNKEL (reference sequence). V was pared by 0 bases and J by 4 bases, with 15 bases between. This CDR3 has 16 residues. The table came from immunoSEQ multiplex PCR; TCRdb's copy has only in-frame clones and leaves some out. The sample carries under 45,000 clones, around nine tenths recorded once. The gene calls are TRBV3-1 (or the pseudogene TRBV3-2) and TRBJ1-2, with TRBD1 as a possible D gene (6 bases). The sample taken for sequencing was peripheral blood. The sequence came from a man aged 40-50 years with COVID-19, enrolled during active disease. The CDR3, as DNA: TGTGCCAGCAGCCAAGATAGCAGGGGCGTGGGCTATGGCTACACCTTC. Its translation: CASSQDSRGVGYGYTF.